A single sample gave rise to the 25 T cell receptor beta chains below, sequenced in a study of human T cells and chemical hapten exposure. Indicated time point: pre-sensitization, week 0. The treatment here: therapeutic diphenylcyclopropenone sensitization with weekly scalp DPC. Via MiXCR, TCRdb re-called the RACE reads, giving one row per CDR3 protein. There are over 35,000 distinct CDR3 sequences in the sample; about 11% occur only once, and about 6% lies in the top ten. Source: whole blood, taken in connection with sensitization to the hapten diphenylcyclopropenone (DPC). These receptor sequences come from a man under 40 with alopecia areata. Some clones in this sample may be carry-over from other donors' samples.

This clonotype was counted a few times. The V and J genes are TRBV29-1 and TRBJ2-7; D possibly uses TRBD1 or TRBD2 (6 bases each). Trimming shortened V by 7 bases and J by 0 bases, and 19 bases separated the two germline ends. CDR1 and CDR2 from the germline V gene are SQVTM and ANQGSEA. The CDR3 is 15 amino acids. In DNA form, the CDR3 reads TGCAGCGGAATGGCGGGGCAGGGGATCTCCTACGAGCAGTACTTC. It encodes CSGMAGQGISYEQYF.

This clonotype appeared many times. The chain has TRBV9 and TRBJ2-5; D not resolved. CDR3 size: 13 residues. Trimming stripped 0 bases from V and 5 bases from J, with 8 bases between. CDR1 is SGDLS, CDR2 YYNGEE, per germline. CDR3: CASSVGTLETQYF. The CDR3 DNA sequence: TGTGCCAGCAGCGTAGGCACCCTCGAGACCCAGTACTTC. The complete variable domain, with remaining parts taken from reference TRBV9 and TRBJ2-5, reads DSGVTQTPKHLITATGQRVTLRCSPRSGDLSVYWYQQSLDQGLQFLIQYYNGEERAKGNILERFSAQQFPDLHSELNLSSLELGDSALYFCASSVGTLETQYFGPGTRLLVL.

This clonotype was counted at least ten times. The rearrangement joins TRBV6-6 to TRBJ1-3; a weak D match, TRBD1 (5 bases). Trimming removed 5 bases from V and 0 bases from J, with 8 bases in between. Germline loops: CDR1 MNHNY, CDR2 SVGAGI (reference sequence). This CDR3 comprises 14 residues. In nucleotides, the CDR3 is TGTGCCAGCAGTAGACAGAGCTCTGGAAACACCATATATTTT. Protein product: CASSRQSSGNTIYF.

The chain uses TRBV6-1 and TRBJ2-1; D remains unclear. V shed 7 bases and J shed 5 bases, with 6 bases lying between them. The germline V gene encodes CDR1 MNHNS and CDR2 SASEGT. The CDR3 is made up of 11 amino acids. The CDR3 sequence is CASTTHNEQFF. The CDR3 DNA reads as TGTGCCAGCACAACGCACAATGAGCAGTTCTTC.

This clonotype showed up many times. The rearrangement joins TRBV2 to TRBJ1-6; D is possibly TRBD1 (6 bases). Trimming pared 8 bases from V and 7 bases from J, leaving 15 bases between. The CDR3 contains 14 residues. Germline V gene lookup returns CDR1 SNHLY and CDR2 FYNNEI. As DNA, the CDR3 is TGTGCCAGCTCCGAAATGAGGGGGAATTCACCCCTCCACTTT. Protein product: CASSEMRGNSPLHF.

This clonotype was observed many times. This chain uses TRBV10-1 with TRBJ1-1; D uncertain. There are 14 residues in the CDR3. The ends were cut back, 9 bases at V and 3 bases at J, with 17 bases in the middle. Germline lookup yields CDR1 WNHNN and CDR2 SYGVQD (reference sequence). CDR3 loop: CARPDFFWDTEAFF. CDR3 DNA sequence: TGCGCCAGACCCGACTTTTTTTGGGACACTGAAGCTTTCTTT.

This clonotype was found many times. V is TRBV5-1 and J is TRBJ1-2; D unclear. The germline V gene encodes CDR1 SGHRS and CDR2 YFSETQ. Trimming pared 0 bases from V and 3 bases from J, leaving 9 bases between. The CDR3 sequence is 14 residues long. This CDR3 is CASSLGEYDYGYTF. CDR3 DNA: TGCGCCAGCAGCTTGGGCGAGTATGACTATGGCTACACCTTC.

This clonotype has ten or more counts. The CDR3 reads CSVQDRGQNSPLHF. In nucleotides, the CDR3 is TGCAGCGTCCAGGACAGGGGGCAGAATTCACCCCTCCACTTT. The chain carries TRBV29-1 and TRBJ1-6; the match to TRBD1 covers 11 bases. Unmatched junction bases numbered 5, after V lost 6 bases and J lost 7 bases. In germline, CDR1 is SQVTM, CDR2 ANQGSEA. This CDR3 comprises 14 residues.

This clonotype was seen a few times. The chain carries TRBV7-3 and TRBJ2-3; maybe TRBD2 (6 bases). CDR3 size: 15 residues. V was trimmed by 0 bases and J by 5 bases, leaving 12 bases between them. Germline V gives CDR1 SGHTA, CDR2 FQGTGA. This chain's CDR3 is CASSLTMAGRDTQYF. Written as DNA, the CDR3 is TGTGCCAGCAGCTTAACGATGGCGGGAAGAGATACGCAGTATTTT.

The table lists this clonotype with many counts. The chain combines TRBV6-5 with TRBJ1-1, with D perhaps matching TRBD1 (5 bases). Germline loops: CDR1 MNHEY, CDR2 SVGAGI. The CDR3 is 15 amino acids. Between the trimmed V and J ends, which lost 7 bases and 5 bases, there was a span of 20 bases. The CDR3 loop is CASINAGFGVTEAFF. The CDR3 coding sequence is TGTGCCAGCATCAATGCAGGGTTCGGAGTTACTGAAGCTTTCTTT.

This clonotype was seen ten or more times. The chain uses TRBV20-1 and TRBJ1-2, with D perhaps matching TRBD1 (6 bases). Germline-derived CDR1 and CDR2 are DFQATT and SNEGSKA (reference sequence). V dropped 5 bases and J dropped 4 bases, with 11 bases sitting between them. The CDR3 length is 12 residues. The CDR3 coding sequence is TGCAGTGCTGTACAGGGAGTCTATGGCTACACCTTC. It translates to CSAVQGVYGYTF.

The sample holds a few counts of this clonotype. The chain carries TRBV7-2 and TRBJ1-5; no clear D gene. Germline V gene lookup returns CDR1 SGHTA and CDR2 FQGNSA. V lost 1 base, J lost 3 bases, and 4 bases lay in between. This CDR3 is built from 13 residues. The CDR3 coding sequence is TGTGCCAGCAGCTTAGGGAACAATCAGCCCCAGCATTTT. This gives the protein CASSLGNNQPQHF.

In its sample, this clonotype was seen many times. The chain links TRBV5-6 to TRBJ1-1; D unclear. There are 12 residues in the CDR3. Germline CDR1 SGHDT, CDR2 YYEEEE. The V gene lost 2 bases and the J gene lost 8 bases, with 10 bases spanning the gap. The chain's CDR3 is CASSFVGTEAFF. In nucleotides, the CDR3 is TGTGCCAGCAGCTTTGTCGGCACGGAAGCTTTCTTT.

Only a few counts were recorded for this clonotype. The rearrangement joins TRBV6-6 to TRBJ2-1; D possibly corresponds to TRBD2 (5 bases). The CDR3 spans 13 residues. The germline CDR1 and CDR2 sequences are MNHNY and SVGAGI (reference sequence). Trimming cost V 4 bases and J 2 bases, with 6 bases left between them. The CDR3 reads CASSSGAYNEQFF. CDR3 DNA: TGTGCCAGCAGTTCCGGGGCCTACAATGAGCAGTTCTTC.

V is TRBV6-4 and J is TRBJ2-1, with a possible D match to TRBD2 (7 bases). V lost 0 bases and J 6 bases, leaving 15 bases between the germline ends. Germline-derived CDR1 and CDR2 are MRHNA and SNTAGT. The CDR3 loop spans 16 amino acids. The CDR3 DNA reads as TGTGCCAGCAGTGACTCTACGCGGGGGCCCCCCAATGAGCAGTTCTTC. Its protein is CASSDSTRGPPNEQFF.

The chain couples TRBV21-1 to TRBJ2-5. TRBV21-1 represents a pseudogene. CDR3 length equals 15 residues. The CDR3 here is CASSKVEARQETQYF. CDR3 in DNA: TGTGCCAGCAGCAAAGTGGAAGCCCGACAAGAGACCCAGTACTTC.

The rearrangement uses TRBV5-1 and TRBJ1-1; 11 bases align to TRBD1. V was clipped by 4 bases and J by 5 bases; unmatched bases: 7. The V gene's germline CDR1 is SGHRS and CDR2 YFSETQ. This CDR3 comprises 15 residues. Here the CDR3 DNA reads TGCGCCAGCAGCACCCGGACAGGGGGCAGGACTGAAGCTTTCTTT. As protein: CASSTRTGGRTEAFF.

This clonotype was recorded many times. The chain links TRBV15 to TRBJ1-1; a possible D gene is TRBD1 (5 bases). V was shortened by 0 bases and J by 4 bases, with 15 bases between the two germline ends. CDR3 length: 16 residues. Germline values: CDR1 LNHNV, CDR2 YYDKDF (reference sequence). CDR3 protein: CATSRDRMSGITEAFF. Here the CDR3 DNA reads TGTGCCACCAGCAGAGATCGGATGTCAGGGATCACTGAAGCTTTCTTT.

This clonotype was detected ten times or more. This chain connects TRBV11-2 to TRBJ2-7, with D possibly matching TRBD2 (5 bases). Germline CDR1 and CDR2: SGHAT and FQNNGV. This CDR3 is built from 14 residues. V was pared by 4 bases and J by 2 bases, with 12 bases between. The CDR3 loop is CASSSIVRAYEQYF. The CDR3 DNA sequence: TGTGCCAGCAGCTCCATTGTGAGGGCCTACGAGCAGTACTTC. Combining the CDR3 with reference TRBV11-2 and TRBJ2-7 gives the whole variable domain EAGVAQSPRYKIIEKRQSVAFWCNPISGHATLYWYQQILGQGPKLLIQFQNNGVVDDSQLPKDRFSAERLKGVDSTLKIQPAKLEDSAVYLCASSSIVRAYEQYFGPGTRLTVT.

This clonotype was counted only a few times. The rearrangement links TRBV7-2 to TRBJ1-4; a possible D gene is TRBD1 (5 bases). From germline, CDR1 is SGHTA and CDR2 FQGNSA. Trimming stripped 5 bases from V and 8 bases from J, with 15 bases between. The CDR3 is 14 amino acids. The CDR3 coding sequence is TGTGCCAGCAGCGAACAGGTTGTGGGAGAAAAACTGTTTTTT. Translation gives CASSEQVVGEKLFF.

This clonotype was counted many times. This rearrangement joins TRBV6-5 to TRBJ2-3; 8 nucleotides match TRBD1. Germline V CDR1 and CDR2: MNHEY, SVGAGI. The V and J ends lost 6 bases and 0 bases, in that order; junction bases with no gene match: 5. This CDR3 has 15 amino acids. The CDR3 region is CASRSGGLSTDTQYF. The CDR3 bases are TGTGCCAGCAGGTCAGGGGGCCTTAGCACAGATACGCAGTATTTT.

This clonotype was counted many times. This sequence joins TRBV11-2 and TRBJ2-1, with TRBD2 matching 10 bases. J lost 8 bases, V lost 5 bases, and 6 bases had no gene match. The CDR3 contains 14 residues. Germline values: CDR1 SGHAT, CDR2 FQNNGV. DNA of the CDR3: TGTGCCAGCAGCAAGCGGGGGGGCGTGGATGAGCAGTTCTTC. Protein: CASSKRGGVDEQFF. The full variable domain, with the rest looked up from reference TRBV11-2 and TRBJ2-1, is EAGVAQSPRYKIIEKRQSVAFWCNPISGHATLYWYQQILGQGPKLLIQFQNNGVVDDSQLPKDRFSAERLKGVDSTLKIQPAKLEDSAVYLCASSKRGGVDEQFFGPGTRLTVL.

At least ten counts were recorded for this clonotype. V usage is TRBV6-2 or TRBV6-3 and J usage is TRBJ2-2; D unclear. This CDR3 comprises 12 residues. The germline CDR1 and CDR2 sequences are MNHEY and SVGEGT. V lost 4 bases to trimming and J lost 6 bases, with 6 bases between them. The CDR3 protein is CASSFTAGELFF. CDR3 nucleotides: TGTGCCAGCAGTTTTACCGCCGGGGAGCTGTTTTTT.

This clonotype showed up many times. The rearrangement joins TRBV9 to TRBJ2-1; maybe TRBD2 (6 bases). The germline V gene has CDR1 SGDLS and CDR2 YYNGEE. Trimming left V 0 bases short and J 2 bases short, with 12 bases between. CDR3 size: 16 residues. CDR3 bases: TGTGCCAGCAGCGTAGGGGGAGCGGGCCCCTACAATGAGCAGTTCTTC. Translated, it gives CASSVGGAGPYNEQFF.

The chain uses TRBV4-2 and TRBJ1-3; maybe TRBD1 (5 bases). This CDR3 comprises 15 residues. Germline V gene data show CDR1 as LGHNA and CDR2 as YNFKEQ. Deletions cut 0 bases from V and 3 bases from J, with 9 bases between. CDR3 sequence reads: CASSQDRQSGNTIYF. For the CDR3, the DNA is TGTGCCAGCAGCCAAGATCGACAGAGTGGAAACACCATATATTTT.